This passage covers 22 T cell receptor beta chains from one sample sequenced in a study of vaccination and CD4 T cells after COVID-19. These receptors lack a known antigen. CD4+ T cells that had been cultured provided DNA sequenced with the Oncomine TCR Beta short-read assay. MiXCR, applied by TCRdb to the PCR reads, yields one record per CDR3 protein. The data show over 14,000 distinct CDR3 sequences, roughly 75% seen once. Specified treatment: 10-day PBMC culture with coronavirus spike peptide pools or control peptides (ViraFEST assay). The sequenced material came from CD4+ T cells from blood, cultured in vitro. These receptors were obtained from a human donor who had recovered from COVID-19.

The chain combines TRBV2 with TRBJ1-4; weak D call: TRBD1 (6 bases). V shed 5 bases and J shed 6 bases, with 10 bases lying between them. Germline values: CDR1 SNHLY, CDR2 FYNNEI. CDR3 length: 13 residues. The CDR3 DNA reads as TGTGCCAGCAGTCAGGGGCGAGATGAAAAACTGTTTTTT. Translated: CASSQGRDEKLFF.

CDR3 region: CASRPGQYTDTQYF. The CDR3 DNA follows: TGCGCCAGCAGACCCGGACAGTACACAGATACGCAGTATTTT. The chain recombines TRBV5-1 with TRBJ2-3; D possibly corresponds to TRBD1 (6 bases). The CDR3 length is 14 residues. Germline lookup yields CDR1 SGHRS and CDR2 YFSETQ. Between the trimmed V and J ends, which lost 5 bases and 2 bases, there was a span of 12 bases.

This chain's CDR3 is CATSDLRSGTPQHF. In DNA form, the CDR3 reads TGTGCCACCAGTGATTTGCGGTCTGGCACACCCCAGCATTTT. The J gene is TRBJ1-5, the V gene TRBV24-1; no definite D call. This CDR3 contains 14 residues. Trimming took off 0 bases at V and 10 bases at J, with 12 bases between the two ends. CDR1 is KGHDR, CDR2 SFDVKD, per germline.

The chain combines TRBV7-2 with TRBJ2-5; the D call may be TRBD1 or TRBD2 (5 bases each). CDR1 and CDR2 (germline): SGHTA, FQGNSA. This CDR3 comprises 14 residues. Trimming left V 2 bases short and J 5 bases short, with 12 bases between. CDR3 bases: TGTGCCAGCAGCTTATACGGGGCGGAGGAGACCCAGTACTTC. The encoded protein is CASSLYGAEETQYF.

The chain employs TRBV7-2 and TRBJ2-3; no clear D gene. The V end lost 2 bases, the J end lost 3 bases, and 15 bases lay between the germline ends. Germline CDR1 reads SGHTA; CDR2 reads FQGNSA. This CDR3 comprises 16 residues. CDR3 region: CASSLTRPAGTDTQYF. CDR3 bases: TGTGCCAGCAGCTTAACTCGGCCCGCTGGGACAGATACGCAGTATTTT.

The CDR3 bases are TGTGCCAGCGGCCGTAGCGGGTCGGGCACAGATACGCAGTATTTT. Translated: CASGRSGSGTDTQYF. V gene TRBV6-1 combines with J gene TRBJ2-3; 7 bases fit TRBD2. The V gene end was trimmed by 8 bases and the J gene end by 1 base; junction bases not matched to a gene: 9. The germline V gene has CDR1 MNHNS and CDR2 SASEGT. The CDR3 runs 15 residues.

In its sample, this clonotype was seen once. The CDR3 DNA sequence: TGTGCCAGCAGCTTTTGGGGGGGCAGCTCCTACGAGCAGTACTTC. Its protein product is CASSFWGGSSYEQYF. This chain joins TRBV7-9 and TRBJ2-7, with D possibly matching TRBD2 (7 bases). V was pared by 3 bases and J by 0 bases, with 12 bases between. This CDR3 has 15 amino acids. In germline, CDR1 is SEHNR, CDR2 FQNEAQ (reference sequence).

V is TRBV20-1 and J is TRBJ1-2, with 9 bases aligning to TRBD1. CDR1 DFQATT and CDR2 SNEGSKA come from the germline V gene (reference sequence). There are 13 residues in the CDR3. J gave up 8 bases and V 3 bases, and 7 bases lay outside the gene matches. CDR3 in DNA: TGCAGTGCTAGCCGGGACAGGGAATTAGGCTACACCTTC. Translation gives CSASRDRELGYTF.

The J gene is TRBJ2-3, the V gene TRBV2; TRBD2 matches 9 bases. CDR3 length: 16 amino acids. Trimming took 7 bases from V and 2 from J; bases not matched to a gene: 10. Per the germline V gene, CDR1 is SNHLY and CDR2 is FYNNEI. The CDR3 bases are TGTGCCAGCACCGAGGGGCTAGCGGGGCACACAGATACGCAGTATTTT. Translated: CASTEGLAGHTDTQYF.

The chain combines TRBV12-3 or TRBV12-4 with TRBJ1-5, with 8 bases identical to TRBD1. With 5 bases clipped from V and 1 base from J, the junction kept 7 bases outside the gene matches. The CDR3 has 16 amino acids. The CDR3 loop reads CASSHGQGLSNQPQHF. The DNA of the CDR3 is TGTGCCAGCAGTCACGGACAGGGCCTGAGCAATCAGCCCCAGCATTTT.

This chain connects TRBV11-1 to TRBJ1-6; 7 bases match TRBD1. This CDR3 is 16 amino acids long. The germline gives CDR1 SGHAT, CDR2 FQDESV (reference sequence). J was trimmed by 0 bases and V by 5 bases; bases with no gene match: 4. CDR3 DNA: TGTGCCAGCAGCCGGACAGGCAGCTCCTATAATTCACCCCTCCACTTT. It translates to CASSRTGSSYNSPLHF.

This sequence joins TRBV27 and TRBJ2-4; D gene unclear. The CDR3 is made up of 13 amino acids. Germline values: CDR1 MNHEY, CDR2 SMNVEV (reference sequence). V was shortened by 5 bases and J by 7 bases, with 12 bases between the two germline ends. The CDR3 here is CASSGPLGNIQYF. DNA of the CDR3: TGTGCCAGCAGTGGCCCTCTTGGGAACATTCAGTACTTC.

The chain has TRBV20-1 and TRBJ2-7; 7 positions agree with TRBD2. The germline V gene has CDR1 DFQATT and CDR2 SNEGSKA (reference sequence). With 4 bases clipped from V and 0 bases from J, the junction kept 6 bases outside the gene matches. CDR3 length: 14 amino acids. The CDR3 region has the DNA TGCAGTGCTACCAGCGGGGCCTTCTCCTACGAGCAGTACTTC. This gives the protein CSATSGAFSYEQYF.

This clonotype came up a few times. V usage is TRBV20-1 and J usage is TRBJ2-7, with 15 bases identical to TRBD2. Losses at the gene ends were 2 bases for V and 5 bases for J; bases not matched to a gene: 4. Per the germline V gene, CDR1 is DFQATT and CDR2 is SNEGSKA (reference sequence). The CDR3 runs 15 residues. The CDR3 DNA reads TGCAGTGCTAGATGGGGACTAGCGGGAGGTAACGAGCAGTACTTC. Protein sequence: CSARWGLAGGNEQYF.

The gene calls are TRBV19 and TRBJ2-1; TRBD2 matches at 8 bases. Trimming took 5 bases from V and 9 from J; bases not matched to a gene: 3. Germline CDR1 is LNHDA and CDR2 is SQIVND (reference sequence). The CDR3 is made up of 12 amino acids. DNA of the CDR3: TGTGCCAGTAGTCCCACTAGCGGTGAGCAGTTCTTC. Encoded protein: CASSPTSGEQFF.

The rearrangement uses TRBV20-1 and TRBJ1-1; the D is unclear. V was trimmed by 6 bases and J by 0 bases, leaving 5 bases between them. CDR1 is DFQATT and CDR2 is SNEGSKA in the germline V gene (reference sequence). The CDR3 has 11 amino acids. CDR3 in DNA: TGCAGTGCCAAAGTGAACACTGAAGCTTTCTTT. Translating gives CSAKVNTEAFF.

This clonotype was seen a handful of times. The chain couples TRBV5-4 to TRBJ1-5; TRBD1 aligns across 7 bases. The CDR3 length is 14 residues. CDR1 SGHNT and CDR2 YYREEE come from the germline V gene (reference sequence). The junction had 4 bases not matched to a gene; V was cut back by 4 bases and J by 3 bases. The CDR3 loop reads CASSAGQYNQPQHF. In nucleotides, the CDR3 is TGTGCCAGCAGCGCGGGACAGTACAATCAGCCCCAGCATTTT.

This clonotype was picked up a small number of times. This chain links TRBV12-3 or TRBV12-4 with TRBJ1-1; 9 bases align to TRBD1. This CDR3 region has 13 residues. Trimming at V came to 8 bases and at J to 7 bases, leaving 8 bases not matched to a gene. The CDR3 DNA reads TGTGCCAGCGCCCCGGGACAGGGTCTTGAAGCTTTCTTT. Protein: CASAPGQGLEAFF.

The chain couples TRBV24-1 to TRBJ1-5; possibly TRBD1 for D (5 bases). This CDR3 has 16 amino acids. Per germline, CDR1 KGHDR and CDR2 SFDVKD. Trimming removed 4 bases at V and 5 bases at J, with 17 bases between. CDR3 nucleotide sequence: TGTGCCACCAGTGAGAGATCCGGGACTGGAGATCAGCCCCAGCATTTT. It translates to CATSERSGTGDQPQHF.

The CDR3 loop is CASTPRGIAAGELFF. For the CDR3, the DNA is TGTGCCAGCACCCCGCGCGGGATCGCGGCTGGGGAGCTGTTTTTT. The rearrangement joins TRBV7-2 to TRBJ2-2, with a tentative D call TRBD2 (6 bases). Trimming took off 7 bases at V and 8 bases at J, with 20 bases between the two ends. CDR1 and CDR2 (germline): SGHTA, FQGNSA. The CDR3 spans 15 residues. The whole variable domain, remainder taken from reference TRBV7-2 and TRBJ2-2, is GAGVSQSPSNKVTEKGKDVELRCDPISGHTALYWYRQSLGQGLEFLIYFQGNSAPDKSGLPSDRFSAERTGGSVSTLTIQRTQQEDSAVYLCASTPRGIAAGELFFGEGSRLTVL.

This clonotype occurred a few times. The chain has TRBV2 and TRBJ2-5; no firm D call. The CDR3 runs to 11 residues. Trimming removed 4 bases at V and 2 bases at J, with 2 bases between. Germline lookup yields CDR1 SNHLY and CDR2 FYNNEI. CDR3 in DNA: TGTGCCAGCAGTGTACAAGAGACCCAGTACTTC. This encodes CASSVQETQYF.

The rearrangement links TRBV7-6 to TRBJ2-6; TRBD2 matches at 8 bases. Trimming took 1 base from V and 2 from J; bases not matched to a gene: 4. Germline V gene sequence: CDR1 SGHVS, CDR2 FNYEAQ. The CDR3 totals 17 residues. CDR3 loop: CASSLVSGRTGANVLTF. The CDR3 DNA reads TGTGCCAGCAGCTTAGTGAGCGGGAGAACTGGGGCCAACGTCCTGACTTTC.